This paragraph reports one T cell receptor (beta chain). The antigen is not known. Germline lookup yields CDR1 MNHNS and CDR2 SASEGT. The CDR3 is 13 amino acids. With 7 bases removed from V and 7 bases from J, the gap between germline ends came to 14 bases. Once RNA had been extracted, it was reverse transcribed into cDNA to act as the sequencing template. The method was immunoSEQ multiplex PCR; TCRdb's version includes in-frame clones alone and lacks a portion of them. The repertoire holds 100,000 to 130,000 clones, with over 55% as singletons. The sample is drawn from a study of CD8+ T cells in alopecia areata. Points from the study as a whole: Sequencing of scalp tissue also captures the resident alphabeta T cells of normal skin. Mice gave a clearer picture of TCR sharing than patients did, possibly for HLA-related reasons. Across lesional scalp, and particularly alopecia totalis/universalis, clonality surpassed that of normal scalp.

The sorting of PBMCs gave CD4+ and CD8+ T cells. The origin of this receptor is a human donor with alopecia areata. What was sequenced was NKG2D-low CD8+ T cells sorted from blood. V usage is TRBV6-1 and J usage is TRBJ2-1, with a possible D match to TRBD2 (5 bases). The chain's CDR3 is CASTSGLVNEQFF. The CDR3 DNA reads TGTGCCAGCACCAGCGGCTTGGTAAATGAGCAGTTCTTC.